One and the same sample provided the 17 T cell receptor beta chains below, sequenced in a study of long-term antiretroviral therapy in people with HIV. Run at survey level, the immunoSEQ assay was version v3.0. Clones were read by immunoSEQ multiplex PCR, and TCRdb kept only the in-frame ones, dropping some. The profile covers some 15,000 clones, with roughly three quarters appearing a single time and approximately 20% taken by the ten largest. The specimen comprised unsorted PBMCs, sampled 0.5 years before starting antiretroviral therapy. These receptors were taken from a woman aged 40 to 55 with HIV.

The chain couples TRBV4-1 to TRBJ2-7; tentatively, D is TRBD2 (5 bases). CDR1 and CDR2 from the germline V gene are MGHRA and YSYEKL. V shed 0 bases and J shed 0 bases, with 12 bases lying between them. The CDR3 is 16 amino acids. CDR3 bases: TGCGCCAGCAGCCAAGATGTGGAGGCCGCCTCCTACGAGCAGTACTTC. This codes for CASSQDVEAASYEQYF.

This chain uses TRBV12-5 with TRBJ1-4; 7 positions match TRBD1. V gave up 0 bases and J gave up 0 bases; unmatched junction bases: 7. From germline, CDR1 is LGHNT and CDR2 FRNRAP. The CDR3 totals 18 residues. CDR3 bases: TGTGCTAGTGGTTTGGTAAGGGACAGTAACTCAACTAATGAAAAACTGTTTTTT. Its translation is CASGLVRDSNSTNEKLFF. The whole variable domain, filled in from reference TRBV12-5 and TRBJ1-4, reads DARVTQTPRHKVTEMGQEVTMRCQPILGHNTVFWYRQTMMQGLELLAYFRNRAPLDDSGMPKDRFSAEMPDATLATLKIQPSEPRDSAVYFCASGLVRDSNSTNEKLFFGSGTQLSVL.

The chain employs TRBV5-1 and TRBJ2-2; 7 nucleotides line up with TRBD2. This CDR3 has 15 amino acids. With 1 base clipped from V and 1 base from J, the junction kept 1 base outside the gene matches. Germline V lookup: CDR1 SGHRS, CDR2 YFSETQ. The CDR3 loop reads CASSLSSGNTGELFF. The CDR3 DNA reads TGCGCCAGCAGCTTGTCTAGCGGGAACACCGGGGAGCTGTTTTTT. The complete variable domain, with remaining parts taken from reference TRBV5-1 and TRBJ2-2, reads KAGVTQTPRYLIKTRGQQVTLSCSPISGHRSVSWYQQTPGQGLQFLFEYFSETQRNKGNFPGRFSGRQFSNSRSEMNVSTLELGDSALYLCASSLSSGNTGELFFGEGSRLTVL.

This clone has a handful of counts. The genes are TRBV7-8 and TRBJ2-7, with no clear D. The germline V and J ends were trimmed by 3 bases and 2 bases, with 14 bases remaining between them. Germline loops: CDR1 SGHVS, CDR2 FQNEAQ. The CDR3 has 15 amino acids. The CDR3 sequence is CASSFGPGLTYEQYF. The CDR3 DNA is TGTGCCAGCAGCTTTGGTCCCGGCCTAACCTACGAGCAGTACTTC. Using reference TRBV7-8 and TRBJ2-7 for the parts outside the CDR3, the full variable domain is GAGVSQSPRYKVAKRGQDVALRCDPISGHVSLFWYQQALGQGPEFLTYFQNEAQLDKSGLPSDRFFAERPEGSVSTLKIQRTQQEDSAVYLCASSFGPGLTYEQYFGPGTRLTVT.

This rearrangement joins TRBV9 to TRBJ1-1; D possibly corresponds to TRBD1 (6 bases). Germline V gene data show CDR1 as SGDLS and CDR2 as YYNGEE. V lost 4 bases and J lost 3, with 16 bases in between. There are 15 residues in the CDR3. The CDR3 DNA follows: TGTGCCAGCAGCACAGGGATTGCTCCAGACACTGAAGCTTTCTTT. This encodes CASSTGIAPDTEAFF.

The chain combines TRBV5-1 with TRBJ2-7; D might be TRBD1 (6 bases). The CDR3 has 14 amino acids. V was trimmed by 0 bases and J by 0 bases, leaving 7 bases between them. CDR1 and CDR2 from the germline V gene are SGHRS and YFSETQ. CDR3 sequence: CASSLEGGSYEQYF. The CDR3, as DNA: TGCGCCAGCAGCTTGGAAGGGGGCTCCTACGAGCAGTACTTC.

The rearrangement uses TRBV5-4 and TRBJ1-2; D not certain. Germline V CDR1 and CDR2: SGHNT, YYREEE (reference sequence). This CDR3 has 13 amino acids. With 1 base removed from V and 6 bases from J, the gap between germline ends came to 10 bases. Here the CDR3 DNA reads TGTGCCAGCAGCTTGAGGATGGGGAATGGCTACACCTTC. It yields the protein CASSLRMGNGYTF.

This rearrangement joins TRBV5-6 to TRBJ2-7, with D maybe TRBD2 (5 bases). There are 13 residues in the CDR3. Trimming cost V 0 bases and J 12 bases, with 16 bases left between them. Germline V gives CDR1 SGHDT, CDR2 YYEEEE. CDR3: CASSLEGGLILYF. The DNA for the CDR3 is TGTGCCAGCAGCTTGGAGGGCGGGTTAATATTGTACTTC.

The chain uses TRBV30 and TRBJ1-2; no clear D gene. The CDR3 loop spans 15 amino acids. The V gene's germline CDR1 is GTSNPN and CDR2 SVGIG (reference sequence). V lost 0 bases and J 0 bases, leaving 11 bases between the germline ends. DNA of the CDR3: TGTGCCTGGAGTGTACCCCAAGAAGCTAACTATGGCTACACCTTC. This translates into CAWSVPQEANYGYTF.

In its sample, this clone was seen once. The gene calls are TRBV5-1 and TRBJ1-1; possibly TRBD1 for D (6 bases). CDR1 and CDR2 (germline): SGHRS, YFSETQ. Trimming removed 6 bases at V and 6 bases at J, with 18 bases between. The CDR3 contains 14 residues. The CDR3 sequence: CASTRGGDAPEAFF. The CDR3 coding sequence is TGCGCCAGCACCAGGGGCGGGGATGCCCCTGAAGCTTTCTTT.

This sequence joins TRBV7-9 and TRBJ2-7; 7 bases map to TRBD1. The CDR3 covers 14 residues. CDR1 is SEHNR, CDR2 FQNEAQ, per germline (reference sequence). V shed 4 bases, J shed 2 bases, and the junction held 5 bases outside the gene matches. The CDR3 DNA follows: TGTGCCAGCAGCTCCCGGGACAGCACCTACGAGCAGTACTTC. Its translation: CASSSRDSTYEQYF.

The CDR3 DNA reads as TGTGCCAGCAGCCTCACTAGTTCCAACACCGGGGAGCTGTTTTTT. Amino acids: CASSLTSSNTGELFF. This sequence joins TRBV2 and TRBJ2-2; D is possibly TRBD2 (5 bases). V lost 6 bases and J 2 bases, leaving 13 bases between the germline ends. There are 15 residues in the CDR3. The germline CDR1 and CDR2 sequences are SNHLY and FYNNEI.

The chain recombines TRBV19 with TRBJ1-5, with D perhaps TRBD1 (5 bases). Trimming removed 4 bases at V and 4 bases at J, with 5 bases between. The CDR3 totals 12 residues. Germline lookup yields CDR1 LNHDA and CDR2 SQIVND (reference sequence). CDR3 amino acids: CASSRQNQPQHF. CDR3 nucleotide sequence: TGTGCCAGTAGTAGACAGAATCAGCCCCAGCATTTT.

V usage is TRBV19 and J usage is TRBJ1-2; D unresolved. This CDR3 has 12 amino acids. Germline V CDR1 and CDR2: LNHDA, SQIVND (reference sequence). Deletions cut 3 bases from V and 7 bases from J, with 9 bases between. CDR3 DNA sequence: TGTGCCAGTAGTATTCGGGAGGGTGGCTACACCTTC. Its translation: CASSIREGGYTF.

The rearrangement uses TRBV5-1 and TRBJ2-2, with D possibly called TRBD1 or TRBD2 (5 bases each). CDR3 length: 15 residues. Germline assignment: CDR1 SGHRS and CDR2 YFSETQ. V dropped 0 bases and J dropped 7 bases, with 13 bases sitting between them. Here the CDR3 DNA reads TGCGCCAGCAGCTTGGAGGCCTATGGGGGCGGGGAGCTGTTTTTT. Translated, it gives CASSLEAYGGGELFF.

The gene calls are TRBV7-9 and TRBJ2-1; either TRBD1 or TRBD2 may fit D (6 bases each). This CDR3 has 12 residues. CDR1 and CDR2 (germline): SEHNR, FQNEAQ (reference sequence). CDR3: CAGAGFGNEQFF. Written as DNA, the CDR3 is TGTGCGGGGGCGGGGTTCGGCAATGAGCAGTTCTTC. Full variable domain (missing parts from reference TRBV7-9 and TRBJ2-1): DTGVSQNPRHKITKRGQNVTFRCDPISEHNRLYWYRQTLGQGPEFLTYFQNEAQLEKSRLLSDRFSAERPKGSFSTLEIQRTEQGDSAMYLCAGAGFGNEQFFGPGTRLTVL.

V and J are TRBV21-1 and TRBJ2-1; the table gives TRBD2 as D, unverified against the DNA. TRBV21-1 is noted as a pseudogene. The CDR3 is 14 amino acids. The CDR3 here is CASRVGDSYNEQFF. The DNA for the CDR3 is TGTGCCAGCAGAGTGGGAGACTCCTACAATGAGCAGTTCTTC.